The source of this T cell receptor beta chain is a study of response to subunit inactivated influenza vaccine. This clonotype was detected many times. TCRdb redid the calling of the RT-PCR reads with MiXCR, one entry per CDR3 protein. The repertoire has hundreds of thousands of distinct CDR3 sequences, around 11% of them found once; the top ten carry more than 9.5%. The same data also contributed to another study, on T cells expressing NK-cell markers. As that study records: A 5'RACE template switching approach incorporating UMIs was used to make TCR beta cDNA. HCMV serostatus: seven of eight sequenced donors positive, one negative. Dominant NKG2C+ clonotypes in 5 or 6 donors made up about 1.0-7.5% of CD8+ T cells.

The input for sequencing was PBMCs from blood, taken on the day of vaccination. The receptor's source is a man in his forties or fifties who received an inactivated influenza vaccine.

The CDR3 DNA sequence: TGTGCCAGCAGCTTAGGTGGGGTTTACAATGAGCAGTTCTTC. Translating it yields CASSLGGVYNEQFF. The chain combines TRBV7-8 with TRBJ2-1; D gene unclear. Germline assignment: CDR1 SGHVS and CDR2 FQNEAQ. The length of the CDR3 is 14 residues. The V gene lost 1 base and the J gene lost 4 bases, with 8 bases spanning the gap.